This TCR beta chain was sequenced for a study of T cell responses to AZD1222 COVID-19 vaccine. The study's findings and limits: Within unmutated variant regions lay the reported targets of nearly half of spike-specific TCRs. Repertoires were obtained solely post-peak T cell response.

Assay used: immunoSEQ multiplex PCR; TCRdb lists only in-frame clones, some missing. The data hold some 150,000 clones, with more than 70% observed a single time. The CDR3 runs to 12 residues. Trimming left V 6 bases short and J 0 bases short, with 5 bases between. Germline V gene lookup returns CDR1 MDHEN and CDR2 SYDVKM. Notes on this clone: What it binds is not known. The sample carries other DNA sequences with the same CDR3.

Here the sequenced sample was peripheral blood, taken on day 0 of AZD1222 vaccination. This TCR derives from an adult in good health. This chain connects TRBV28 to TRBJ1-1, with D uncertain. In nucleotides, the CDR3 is TGTGCCAGCAGGGAGCTGAACACTGAAGCTTTCTTT. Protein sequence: CASRELNTEAFF.